The 25 T cell receptor beta chains below come from one sample, sequenced in a study of CD8 T cells in Susac syndrome. RNA, at roughly 0.45 to 1 ug, was reverse transcribed with random hexamers. TCRdb independently ran MiXCR on the immunoSEQ multiplex PCR reads; one entry per CDR3 protein. Among fewer than 350,000 distinct CDR3 sequences listed, over 75% were seen once. The specimen sequenced was CD8+ T cells from PBMCs. These receptors were collected from a human donor with multiple sclerosis.

This clonotype appeared a single time. This chain links TRBV12-3 or TRBV12-4 with TRBJ2-7; maybe TRBD2 (6 bases). V was clipped by 0 bases and J by 2 bases, with 14 bases between them. CDR3 length: 16 residues. The DNA of the CDR3 is TGTGCCAGCAGTTTAGCGCCCGGGAGAGGAACCTACGAGCAGTACTTC. This encodes CASSLAPGRGTYEQYF.

The chain has TRBV11-2 and TRBJ2-7, with unresolved D. The CDR3 contains 13 residues. CDR1 is SGHAT and CDR2 is FQNNGV in the germline V gene. Between the trimmed V and J ends, which lost 5 bases and 3 bases, there was a span of 11 bases. As DNA, the CDR3 is TGTGCCAGCAGCATCGGACCCCTCTACGAGCAGTACTTC. It codes for CASSIGPLYEQYF.

The gene calls are TRBV20-1 and TRBJ2-1; D is unclear. V dropped 7 bases and J dropped 7 bases, with 23 bases sitting between them. CDR3 length equals 15 residues. In germline, CDR1 is DFQATT, CDR2 SNEGSKA (reference sequence). The CDR3 DNA is TGCAGTGTCCCCGTCTATGGGCATCGTGGTAATGAGCAGTTCTTC. Amino acids: CSVPVYGHRGNEQFF.

The table lists this clonotype with a few counts. The chain links TRBV6-1 to TRBJ2-1; 8 positions match TRBD2. The germline CDR1 and CDR2 sequences are MNHNS and SASEGT. Trimming took 6 bases from V and 5 from J; bases not matched to a gene: 6. This CDR3 is 14 amino acids long. This CDR3 reads CASSPGGLNNEQFF. CDR3 in DNA: TGTGCCAGCAGCCCGGGAGGGTTGAACAATGAGCAGTTCTTC.

There are a few counts of this clonotype. This sequence joins TRBV5-4 and TRBJ1-2; D is possibly TRBD1 (6 bases). The CDR3 is 15 amino acids. V gave up 3 bases and J gave up 4 bases, with 16 bases separating them. The germline V gene has CDR1 SGHNT and CDR2 YYREEE (reference sequence). The CDR3 coding sequence is TGTGCCAGCAGCTGGACCAATACAGGGAGCTATGGCTACACCTTC. Its protein is CASSWTNTGSYGYTF.

The chain employs TRBV24-1 and TRBJ2-5; TRBD1 aligns across 7 bases. With V trimmed by 0 bases and J by 2 bases, 2 bases remained unmatched. The germline gives CDR1 KGHDR, CDR2 SFDVKD. The length of the CDR3 is 15 residues. The CDR3 spells CATSDLGTAQETQYF. The CDR3 coding sequence is TGTGCCACCAGTGATTTGGGGACAGCGCAAGAGACCCAGTACTTC.

The chain couples TRBV6-2 or TRBV6-3 to TRBJ2-7; tentatively, D is TRBD1 (6 bases). Germline loops: CDR1 MNHEY, CDR2 SVGEGT. The V end was cut by 6 bases, the J end by 0 bases, with 15 bases between. CDR3 length: 15 residues. CDR3 in amino acids: CASSQGQLSSYEQYF. The CDR3 DNA sequence: TGTGCCAGCAGCCAAGGACAGCTAAGCTCCTACGAGCAGTACTTC.

This chain connects TRBV19 to TRBJ1-2; D perhaps matches TRBD1 (6 bases). The CDR3 has 15 residues. V lost 9 bases and J 2 bases, leaving 19 bases between the germline ends. Germline V lookup: CDR1 LNHDA, CDR2 SQIVND (reference sequence). Written as DNA, the CDR3 is TGTGCCAGCACCGGCCCGAACACAGGGAACTATGGCTACACCTTC. It codes for CASTGPNTGNYGYTF.

CDR3: CASSQDSHGTEQFF. The DNA for the CDR3 is TGCGCCAGCAGCCAAGATAGCCACGGGACTGAGCAGTTCTTC. The V call is TRBV4-3, the J call TRBJ2-1; D may be TRBD1 or TRBD2 (5 bases each). The CDR3 is made up of 14 amino acids. V was shortened by 0 bases and J by 9 bases, with 12 bases between the two germline ends. In germline, CDR1 is LGHNA, CDR2 YSLEER.

This chain connects TRBV28 to TRBJ2-2; D possibly corresponds to TRBD1 (6 bases). The CDR3 totals 17 residues. Trimming removed 7 bases from V and 3 bases from J, with 21 bases in between. CDR1 and CDR2 from the germline V gene are MDHEN and SYDVKM. The CDR3, as DNA: TGTGCCAGCACCCTCATGGGGGCAAAAAGAGACACCGGGGAGCTGTTTTTT. It translates to CASTLMGAKRDTGELFF.

V gene TRBV5-4 combines with J gene TRBJ2-5; D might be TRBD2 (5 bases). Trimming cost V 4 bases and J 7 bases, with 17 bases left between them. The CDR3 has 14 amino acids. CDR1 SGHNT and CDR2 YYREEE come from the germline V gene (reference sequence). The CDR3 region is CASSPWTAEGTQYF. The CDR3 nucleotides are TGTGCCAGCAGCCCATGGACTGCCGAGGGGACCCAGTACTTC.

This chain joins TRBV13 and TRBJ2-5, with D possibly TRBD2 on 6 matching bases. V lost 5 bases and J 3 bases, leaving 13 bases between the germline ends. The germline CDR1 and CDR2 sequences are PRHDT and FYEKMQ (reference sequence). This CDR3 has 14 amino acids. The CDR3 here is CASSHWEVKETQYF. CDR3 in DNA: TGTGCCAGCAGCCACTGGGAGGTCAAAGAGACCCAGTACTTC.

The genes are TRBV5-1 and TRBJ2-1, with 10 bases fitting TRBD2. The germline gives CDR1 SGHRS, CDR2 YFSETQ. CDR3 length: 15 amino acids. Germline trimming cut 0 bases from V and 9 bases from J; bases unmatched to any gene: 6. Here the CDR3 DNA reads TGCGCCAGCAGCTTGGCCAGCGGGAGGGATCGTGAGCAGTTCTTC. This codes for CASSLASGRDREQFF. Based on the CDR3 plus reference TRBV5-1 and TRBJ2-1, the full variable domain is KAGVTQTPRYLIKTRGQQVTLSCSPISGHRSVSWYQQTPGQGLQFLFEYFSETQRNKGNFPGRFSGRQFSNSRSEMNVSTLELGDSALYLCASSLASGRDREQFFGPGTRLTVL.

The chain uses TRBV29-1 and TRBJ2-1; 13 nucleotides agree with TRBD2. V shed 7 bases and J 3 bases; nucleotides not matched to a gene: 9. CDR3 length: 16 amino acids. The germline gives CDR1 SQVTM, CDR2 ANQGSEA. CDR3 region: CSGRLAGGGSYNEQFF. CDR3 bases: TGCAGCGGAAGACTAGCGGGAGGAGGCAGCTACAATGAGCAGTTCTTC.

The chain uses TRBV3-1 and TRBJ1-1; 7 bases fit TRBD1. The CDR3 is 16 amino acids. CDR1 and CDR2 (germline): LGHDT, YNNKEL (reference sequence). Unmatched junction bases numbered 5, after V lost 0 bases and J lost 1 base. In DNA, the CDR3 is TGTGCCAGCAGCCAAGACCCTAGACAGGGGAACACTGAAGCTTTCTTT. This gives the protein CASSQDPRQGNTEAFF.

This clonotype was recorded only once. J is TRBJ2-3 and V is TRBV29-1, with a possible D match to TRBD2 (5 bases). Germline values: CDR1 SQVTM, CDR2 ANQGSEA. The CDR3 loop spans 13 amino acids. Trimming stripped 3 bases from V and 2 bases from J, with 9 bases between. The CDR3 protein is CSVEDFNTDTQYF. The CDR3, as DNA: TGCAGCGTTGAGGACTTTAACACAGATACGCAGTATTTT.

The chain combines TRBV5-1 with TRBJ2-3, with D possibly being TRBD1 or TRBD2 (6 bases each). The CDR3 covers 15 residues. V lost 0 bases and J lost 5, with 13 bases in between. Germline CDR1 and CDR2: SGHRS and YFSETQ. DNA of the CDR3: TGCGCCAGCAGCTTGGAAGGGGGGCAAGGAGATACGCAGTATTTT. It translates to CASSLEGGQGDTQYF.

The rearrangement uses TRBV4-3 and TRBJ2-2, with D uncertain. The CDR3 runs to 13 residues. The germline V and J ends were trimmed by 4 bases and 8 bases, with 11 bases remaining between them. Germline V lookup: CDR1 LGHNA, CDR2 YSLEER. Here the CDR3 reads CASSPTLGGELFF. CDR3 sequence (DNA): TGCGCCAGCAGCCCTACTCTGGGGGGGGAGCTGTTTTTT.

The chain recombines TRBV2 with TRBJ2-5, with 9 bases lining up with TRBD1. The CDR3 has 17 amino acids. The J segment lost 2 bases and the V segment lost 3 bases, leaving 10 bases of the junction unmatched. The germline CDR1 and CDR2 sequences are SNHLY and FYNNEI. The CDR3 reads CASSDLGGQGNQETQYF. The CDR3 coding sequence is TGTGCCAGCAGTGATTTAGGTGGACAGGGGAATCAAGAGACCCAGTACTTC.

In nucleotides, the CDR3 is TGTGCCAGCAGGAGGACGGGTCAAAGCTCCTATAATTCACCCCTCCACTTT. This codes for CASRRTGQSSYNSPLHF. The chain uses TRBV28 and TRBJ1-6; D unresolved. The CDR3 contains 17 residues. Trimming cost V 6 bases and J 0 bases, with 15 bases left between them. CDR1 and CDR2 (germline): MDHEN, SYDVKM.

The chain carries TRBV25-1 and TRBJ2-4; D unclear. V was cut by 4 bases and J by 2 bases, with 9 bases left in between. Looked up from germline, CDR1 is MGHDK and CDR2 is SYGVNS. The CDR3 length is 14 residues. The CDR3: CASSGEPTKNIQYF. As DNA, the CDR3 is TGTGCCAGCAGTGGCGAACCAACCAAAAACATTCAGTACTTC.

The gene calls are TRBV29-1 and TRBJ1-1; D call uncertain. Trimming took off 3 bases at V and 1 base at J, with 6 bases between the two ends. The germline gives CDR1 SQVTM, CDR2 ANQGSEA. The CDR3 is 12 residues long. The CDR3 reads CSVEFPNTEAFF. CDR3 nucleotides: TGCAGCGTTGAGTTTCCGAACACTGAAGCTTTCTTT.

This chain joins TRBV3-1 and TRBJ2-3; 8 nucleotides line up with TRBD2. The V segment lost 4 bases and the J segment 5 bases; nucleotides outside the gene matches: 8. CDR3 length: 15 residues. Germline CDR1 reads LGHDT; CDR2 reads YNNKEL (reference sequence). CDR3: CASSPPAGGIDTQYF. As DNA, the CDR3 is TGTGCCAGCAGCCCCCCCGCGGGGGGAATAGATACGCAGTATTTT.

The chain uses TRBV20-1 and TRBJ1-2, with D possibly matching TRBD1 (6 bases). The length of the CDR3 is 15 residues. Germline CDR1 reads DFQATT; CDR2 reads SNEGSKA (reference sequence). V lost 3 bases, J lost 0 bases, and 14 bases lay in between. The CDR3 here is CSASLWTESNYGYTF. The CDR3 nucleotides are TGCAGTGCTAGTCTTTGGACAGAATCTAACTATGGCTACACCTTC.

The CDR3 DNA reads TGCAGCGTTGCCGGGTCTGGAAACACCATATATTTT. Its protein is CSVAGSGNTIYF. The gene calls are TRBV29-1 and TRBJ1-3; D gene unclear. Trimming stripped 4 bases from V and 1 base from J, with 5 bases between. Germline assignment: CDR1 SQVTM and CDR2 ANQGSEA. The CDR3 extends over 12 amino acids. The full variable domain, rest sourced from reference TRBV29-1 and TRBJ1-3, is SAVISQKPSRDICQRGTSLTIQCQVDSQVTMMFWYRQQPGQSLTLIATANQGSEATYESGFVIDKFPISRPNLTFSTLTVSNMSPEDSSIYLCSVAGSGNTIYFGEGSWLTVV.